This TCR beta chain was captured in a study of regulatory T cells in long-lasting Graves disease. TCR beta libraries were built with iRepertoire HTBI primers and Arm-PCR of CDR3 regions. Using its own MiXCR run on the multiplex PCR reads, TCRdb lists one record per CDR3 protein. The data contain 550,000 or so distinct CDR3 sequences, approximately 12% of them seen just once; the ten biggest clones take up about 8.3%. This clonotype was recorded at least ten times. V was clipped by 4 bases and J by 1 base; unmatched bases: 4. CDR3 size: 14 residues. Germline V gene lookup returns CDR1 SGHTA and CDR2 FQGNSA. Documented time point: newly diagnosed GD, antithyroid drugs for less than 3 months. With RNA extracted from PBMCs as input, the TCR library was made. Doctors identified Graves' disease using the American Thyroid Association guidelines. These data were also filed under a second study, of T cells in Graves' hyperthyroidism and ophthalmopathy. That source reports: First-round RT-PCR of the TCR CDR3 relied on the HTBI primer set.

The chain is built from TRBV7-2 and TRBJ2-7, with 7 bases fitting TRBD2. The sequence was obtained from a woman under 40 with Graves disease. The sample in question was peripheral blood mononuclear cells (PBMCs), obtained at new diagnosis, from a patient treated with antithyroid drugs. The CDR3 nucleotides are TGTGCCAGCAGCTCCGAGCGGGGATCCTACGAGCAGTACTTC. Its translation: CASSSERGSYEQYF.